This TCR beta chain was recovered during a study of beta chain features in type 1 diabetes. This clone was counted only a few times. Its antigen is unknown. Expressed TCRB transcripts were sequenced, since all the RNA that had been isolated was reverse transcribed. Sequencing was performed with immunoSEQ multiplex PCR; in TCRdb, only in-frame clones are kept and a portion is missing. The table records under 300,000 clones, 15% to 20% of them present only once. Germline trimming cut 0 bases from V and 4 bases from J; bases unmatched to any gene: 9. The V gene's germline CDR1 is SGHRS and CDR2 YFSETQ. The length of the CDR3 is 18 residues. The study's findings and limits: TCRB CDR3 length was moderately but significantly reduced in all four CD4+ subsets of Type 1 diabetes patients.

This clonotype was obtained from a man in his thirties or forties with type 1 diabetes. The source material was naive CD4+ T cells from blood. This chain uses TRBV5-1 with TRBJ2-1; the match to TRBD2 covers 11 bases. CDR3 DNA: TGCGCCAGCAGCTTGGTAGCGGGAGGGCCCCCTTTATACAATGAGCAGTTCTTC. Translating gives CASSLVAGGPPLYNEQFF. The full variable domain, rest sourced from reference TRBV5-1 and TRBJ2-1, is KAGVTQTPRYLIKTRGQQVTLSCSPISGHRSVSWYQQTPGQGLQFLFEYFSETQRNKGNFPGRFSGRQFSNSRSEMNVSTLELGDSALYLCASSLVAGGPPLYNEQFFGPGTRLTVL.